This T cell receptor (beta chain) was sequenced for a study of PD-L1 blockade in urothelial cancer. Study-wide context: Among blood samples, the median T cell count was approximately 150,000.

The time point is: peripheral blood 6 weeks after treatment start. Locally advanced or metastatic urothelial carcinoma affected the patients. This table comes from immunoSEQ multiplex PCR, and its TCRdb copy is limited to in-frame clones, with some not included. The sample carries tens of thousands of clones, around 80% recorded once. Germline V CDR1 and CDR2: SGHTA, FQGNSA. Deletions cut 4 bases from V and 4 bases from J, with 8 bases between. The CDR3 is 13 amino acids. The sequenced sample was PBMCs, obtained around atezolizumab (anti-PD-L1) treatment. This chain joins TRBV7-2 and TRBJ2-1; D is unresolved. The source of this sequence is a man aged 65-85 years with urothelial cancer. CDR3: CASSSLEYNEQFF. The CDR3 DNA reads TGTGCCAGCAGCTCGCTAGAATACAATGAGCAGTTCTTC.